The 21 T cell receptor beta chains below come from one sample, sequenced in a study of T cell responses to AZD1222 COVID-19 vaccine. TCRdb keeps only in-frame clones here, not all; method: immunoSEQ multiplex PCR. Of some 130,000 clones in the sample, about 93% were seen once. The specimen was peripheral blood, collected on day 0 of AZD1222 vaccination. Source of these receptors: an adult in good health.

This clone turned up a few times. This chain uses TRBV7-2 with TRBJ2-1, with D unclear. The V and J ends lost 6 bases and 3 bases respectively, with 9 bases between them. Germline V CDR1 and CDR2: SGHTA, FQGNSA. CDR3 length: 13 residues. CDR3 in amino acids: CASSPESYNEQFF. The DNA of the CDR3 is TGTGCCAGCAGTCCGGAGAGCTACAATGAGCAGTTCTTC.

This chain uses TRBV11-3 with TRBJ2-1, with D perhaps matching TRBD1 (6 bases). V lost 5 bases to trimming and J lost 4 bases, with 12 bases between them. From germline, CDR1 is SGHNT and CDR2 YENEEA. This CDR3 is 14 amino acids long. CDR3 region: CASSPRTEYNEQFF. The CDR3 DNA reads TGTGCCAGCAGCCCTAGGACAGAGTACAATGAGCAGTTCTTC. Full variable domain (remainder filled in from reference TRBV11-3 and TRBJ2-1): EAGVVQSPRYKIIEKKQPVAFWCNPISGHNTLYWYLQNLGQGPELLIRYENEEAVDDSQLPKDRFSAERLKGVDSTLKIQPAELGDSAVYLCASSPRTEYNEQFFGPGTRLTVL.

The V call is TRBV6-5, the J call TRBJ2-2; tentatively, D is TRBD1 (6 bases). The germline V and J ends were trimmed by 3 bases and 5 bases, with 10 bases remaining between them. This CDR3 is 14 amino acids long. Germline CDR1 is MNHEY and CDR2 is SVGAGI. CDR3 nucleotide sequence: TGTGCCAGCAGTTATCAAGGGGGTACCGGGGAGCTGTTTTTT. Protein sequence: CASSYQGGTGELFF.

V is TRBV5-3 and J is TRBJ1-5, with D perhaps TRBD1 (5 bases). TRBV5-3 falls under the ORF class, with uncertain function. With 0 bases removed from V and 2 bases from J, the gap between germline ends came to 6 bases. This CDR3 has 14 amino acids. The CDR3 sequence: CARSLVGRNQPQHF. In DNA, the CDR3 is TGTGCCAGAAGCTTGGTGGGACGCAATCAGCCCCAGCATTTT.

The chain uses TRBV5-1 and TRBJ2-1; a weak D match, TRBD1 (6 bases). V was cut by 4 bases and J by 8 bases, with 19 bases left in between. The CDR3 covers 15 residues. Germline V CDR1 and CDR2: SGHRS, YFSETQ. The CDR3 nucleotides read TGCGCCAGCAGCGAGGGACACACCAACGCAGATGAGCAGTTCTTC. It yields the protein CASSEGHTNADEQFF. Drawing the rest from reference TRBV5-1 and TRBJ2-1, the complete variable domain is KAGVTQTPRYLIKTRGQQVTLSCSPISGHRSVSWYQQTPGQGLQFLFEYFSETQRNKGNFPGRFSGRQFSNSRSEMNVSTLELGDSALYLCASSEGHTNADEQFFGPGTRLTVL.

The chain recombines TRBV7-9 with TRBJ1-1; the match to TRBD1 covers 7 bases. Germline trimming cut 5 bases from V and 2 bases from J; bases unmatched to any gene: 8. CDR1 is SEHNR, CDR2 FQNEAQ, per germline (reference sequence). This CDR3 has 15 residues. CDR3 region: CASSPTWTGNTEAFF. The DNA for the CDR3 is TGTGCCAGCAGCCCCACCTGGACAGGCAACACTGAAGCTTTCTTT.

This sequence joins TRBV4-1 and TRBJ2-2; no clear D gene. The CDR3 runs to 14 residues. Per germline, CDR1 MGHRA and CDR2 YSYEKL. V lost 3 bases and J lost 4, with 9 bases in between. The CDR3 DNA reads TGCGCCAGCAGCCATGGACGGACCACCGGGGAGCTGTTTTTT. Translating gives CASSHGRTTGELFF.

The rearrangement links TRBV12-3 or TRBV12-4 to TRBJ2-1; no firm D call. V lost 6 bases and J lost 9, with 12 bases in between. The CDR3 totals 12 residues. The CDR3 here is CASSPDWGEQFF. CDR3 nucleotide sequence: TGTGCCAGCAGCCCAGACTGGGGTGAGCAGTTCTTC.

CDR3 nucleotides: TGTGCCAGCAGCGTAGAGCCAGTCTATGGCTACACCTTC. It is translated as CASSVEPVYGYTF. The V and J genes are TRBV9 and TRBJ1-2; D uncertain. V was pared by 0 bases and J by 4 bases, with 7 bases between. From germline, CDR1 is SGDLS and CDR2 YYNGEE. CDR3 size: 13 residues.

This sequence joins TRBV19 and TRBJ1-5; D is ambiguous. The ends were cut back, 5 bases at V and 1 base at J, with 9 bases in the middle. The CDR3 is 14 residues long. Per germline, CDR1 LNHDA and CDR2 SQIVND (reference sequence). CDR3 loop: CASSSSRSNQPQHF. DNA for the CDR3: TGTGCCAGTAGTTCCTCTAGGAGCAATCAGCCCCAGCATTTT.

CDR3 in DNA: TGTGCCAGCAGTTCCCCGGGACAGGGGACGGGTGAAGCTTTCTTT. Amino acids: CASSSPGQGTGEAFF. J is TRBJ1-1 and V is TRBV28; 10 nucleotides line up with TRBD1. This CDR3 comprises 15 residues. V shed 4 bases, J shed 7 bases, and the junction held 9 bases outside the gene matches. Germline assignment: CDR1 MDHEN and CDR2 SYDVKM.

This chain connects TRBV5-4 to TRBJ1-4; 8 bases are a match to TRBD1. CDR1 and CDR2 (germline): SGHNT, YYREEE (reference sequence). V gave up 4 bases and J gave up 7 bases; unmatched junction bases: 9. The CDR3 length is 15 residues. CDR3 loop: CASSPVTGGSEKLFF. For the CDR3, the DNA is TGTGCCAGCAGCCCAGTTACAGGGGGATCTGAAAAACTGTTTTTT.

The chain is built from TRBV9 and TRBJ2-3, with 7 bases identical to TRBD2. The germline V gene has CDR1 SGDLS and CDR2 YYNGEE. V lost 3 bases, J lost 2 bases, and 12 bases stayed unmatched. The length of the CDR3 is 17 residues. CDR3 nucleotides: TGTGCCAGCAGCGGATCAGAGCGGGGTGGGGTCACAGATACGCAGTATTTT. It translates to CASSGSERGGVTDTQYF.

A single count supports this clone. V gene TRBV7-6 combines with J gene TRBJ2-1, with TRBD1 matching over 7 bases. The length of the CDR3 is 15 residues. Germline V CDR1 and CDR2: SGHVS, FNYEAQ. Unmatched junction bases numbered 13, after V lost 5 bases and J lost 9 bases. The CDR3 sequence: CASSLDRDPRGEQFF. CDR3 nucleotides: TGTGCCAGCAGCCTAGACAGGGATCCGAGGGGTGAGCAGTTCTTC.

This clone occurred once. The chain uses TRBV12-3 or TRBV12-4 and TRBJ1-1, with TRBD1 as a possible D gene (5 bases). Trimming removed 6 bases at V and 7 bases at J, with 15 bases between. The CDR3 is made up of 13 amino acids. Here the CDR3 DNA reads TGTGCCAGCAGATACTCTGGGGGTAGTGAAGCTTTCTTT. Amino acids: CASRYSGGSEAFF.

The gene calls are TRBV6-5 and TRBJ2-2; possibly TRBD1 for D (5 bases). The germline V gene has CDR1 MNHEY and CDR2 SVGAGI. This CDR3 region has 14 residues. The germline V and J ends were trimmed by 2 bases and 6 bases, with 10 bases remaining between them. CDR3 protein: CASSYGAGSGELFF. The CDR3 DNA follows: TGTGCCAGCAGTTACGGGGCAGGGTCCGGGGAGCTGTTTTTT.

The CDR3 bases are TGTGCCAGCAGCTTAGTAGTTTCGAACACTGAAGCTTTCTTT. Its protein is CASSLVVSNTEAFF. This chain uses TRBV7-2 with TRBJ1-1; D is uncertain. Trimming took off 1 base at V and 1 base at J, with 7 bases between the two ends. This CDR3 contains 14 residues. Germline loops: CDR1 SGHTA, CDR2 FQGNSA.

This chain links TRBV11-2 with TRBJ1-1; D not resolved. The V and J ends lost 6 bases and 2 bases respectively, with 10 bases between them. The CDR3 consists of 13 residues. Per germline, CDR1 SGHAT and CDR2 FQNNGV. CDR3 amino acids: CASRAIGNTEAFF. CDR3 DNA sequence: TGTGCCAGCAGAGCCATCGGAAACACTGAAGCTTTCTTT.

The rearrangement uses TRBV7-2 and TRBJ1-1; D not resolved. This CDR3 has 14 amino acids. The germline gives CDR1 SGHTA, CDR2 FQGNSA. V was trimmed by 4 bases and J by 2 bases, leaving 11 bases between them. CDR3 region: CASSSAASNTEAFF. CDR3 sequence (DNA): TGTGCCAGCAGCTCTGCCGCAAGCAACACTGAAGCTTTCTTT.

The J gene is TRBJ1-1, the V gene TRBV27; no firm D call. Trimming left V 0 bases short and J 0 bases short, with 8 bases between. The CDR3 length is 15 residues. Germline CDR1 is MNHEY and CDR2 is SMNVEV (reference sequence). This chain's CDR3 is CASSLSSLLNTEAFF. In nucleotides, the CDR3 is TGTGCCAGCAGTTTATCGAGTCTGTTGAACACTGAAGCTTTCTTT.

This chain links TRBV11-3 with TRBJ2-7, with 7 bases lining up with TRBD1. The CDR3 length is 20 residues. Losses at the gene ends were 1 base for V and 3 bases for J; bases not matched to a gene: 21. Germline V CDR1 and CDR2: SGHNT, YENEEA. CDR3 in amino acids: CASSLGGGGVVSGRRYEQYF. DNA of the CDR3: TGTGCCAGCAGCTTAGGAGGGGGCGGCGTCGTGTCGGGACGGCGCTACGAGCAGTACTTC. Full variable domain (remainder filled in from reference TRBV11-3 and TRBJ2-7): EAGVVQSPRYKIIEKKQPVAFWCNPISGHNTLYWYLQNLGQGPELLIRYENEEAVDDSQLPKDRFSAERLKGVDSTLKIQPAELGDSAVYLCASSLGGGGVVSGRRYEQYFGPGTRLTVT.